This T cell receptor beta chain appears in the sequencing data of a study of cytomegalovirus exposure and HLA in healthy donors. Regarding the study as a whole: Cytomegalovirus association was listed for about 180 TCR beta chains. In vitro testing confirmed three CMV-associated chains as specific for CMV antigens. Most TCRs appeared rarely, but some public TCRs recurred in many donors.

The validation cohort, a group of 120 subjects, included the donors and was separate from the roughly 720-subject first cohort. Germline V gene sequence: CDR1 SGHNT, CDR2 YYREEE (reference sequence). The V gene lost 1 base and the J gene lost 2 bases, with 13 bases spanning the gap. This CDR3 is 15 amino acids long. Points on this clone: Its antigen remains unknown.

Method: immunoSEQ multiplex PCR; TCRdb's copy keeps in-frame clones and lacks some. Here the sample spans some 220,000 clones, 85% to 95% being singletons. The chain is built from TRBV5-4 and TRBJ2-7; a weak D match, TRBD2 (6 bases). The sequencing sample was made of PBMCs. This sequence was found in a woman aged 18-35 years in good health and CMV-seronegative. Here the CDR3 reads CASSLFSGTAYEQYF. DNA of the CDR3: TGTGCCAGCAGCTTGTTTAGCGGTACCGCCTACGAGCAGTACTTC.